This T cell receptor (beta chain) is drawn from a study of immune evolution from preneoplasia to lung adenocarcinoma. About the research overall: HLA loss of heterozygosity: around 6.5% AIS, approximately 15% MIA, about 31% ADC, none AAH. Study results and caveats: Compared with EGFR-mutant or double wild-type lesions, KRAS-mutant nodules were more clonal.

Using immunoSEQ multiplex PCR, the repertoire was profiled, and TCRdb retains in-frame clones only, with some absent. The data hold 4,500 to 5,000 clones, with 70% to 90% observed a single time. Comment on this clone: Antigen: not known.

The sequence came from an older person with lung adenocarcinoma. The sequencing sample was made of FFPE atypical adenomatous hyperplasia tissue from the lung. Sample subset: atypical adenomatous hyperplasia (AAH), lung preneoplasia.

DNA for the CDR3: TGCGCCAGCAGCACCGGACTAGCGGGGAGCACAGATACGCAGTATTTT. This gives the protein CASSTGLAGSTDTQYF. This chain connects TRBV5-1 to TRBJ2-3; 12 nucleotides match TRBD2. V was pared by 4 bases and J by 0 bases, with 3 bases of the junction left unmatched. CDR1 SGHRS and CDR2 YFSETQ come from the germline V gene. The CDR3 contains 16 residues.